Below, 3 T cell receptor beta chains from the same sample are listed, as sequenced in a study of breast tumors, draining lymph nodes, adjacent tissues. TCRdb analysed the multiplex PCR reads with MiXCR anew, one entry per CDR3 protein. The sample consists of 30,000 to 40,000 distinct CDR3 sequences, roughly 36% of them appearing once. Sample: breast tumor tissue. All receptors come from a female donor with breast cancer. Some clones in this sample may be carry-over from other donors' samples.

Turning to this clonotype: Given a much more abundant clone one base away, this may be a read error. The chain employs TRBV19 and TRBJ1-2, with D possibly TRBD1 on 5 matching bases. Germline CDR1 and CDR2: LNHDA and SQIVND (reference sequence). The CDR3 contains 14 residues. The V end lost 4 bases, the J end lost 9 bases, and 18 bases lay between the germline ends. The CDR3 nucleotides are TGTGCCAGTAGTAGGTGGGACGGATCTTCTAGCTACACCTTC. Translating it yields CASSRWDGSSSYTF.

This sequence joins TRBV2 and TRBJ2-5, with a possible D match to TRBD2 (5 bases). CDR1 is SNHLY, CDR2 FYNNEI, per germline. CDR3 length equals 14 residues. Trimming removed 7 bases at V and 1 base at J, with 13 bases between. This CDR3 reads CASNLRVTQETQYF. Here the CDR3 DNA reads TGTGCCAGCAATTTGAGGGTTACCCAAGAGACCCAGTACTTC.

The V gene is TRBV19, the J gene TRBJ2-4, with TRBD1 matching 7 bases. V lost 5 bases to trimming and J lost 5 bases; unmatched junction nucleotides: 9. Germline assignment: CDR1 LNHDA and CDR2 SQIVND (reference sequence). The CDR3 is 15 residues long. CDR3 protein: CASSPNRGWENIQYF. The CDR3 DNA is TGTGCCAGTAGTCCTAACAGGGGTTGGGAAAACATTCAGTACTTC.